Given below is one T cell receptor (beta chain) in context. What antigen it recognizes has not been identified. No base qualities exist here, and no much larger clone lies one base off it. This sample is part of a study of blood T cell repertoires in COVID-19 (dated by TCRdb to 2019 to 2021). Study-wide context: Samples from collaborators originated in the United States, Italy and Spain and spanned both the acute and convalescent phases of COVID-19. Subjects who had been exposed to COVID-19, were actively infected with it, or had recovered from it provided the deeply sampled blood TCRbeta repertoires that made up the dataset. The repertoires were made available in a free public database intended to serve as a resource for research on the immune response to SARS-CoV-2. The sample metadata nearly always contained a de-identified subject ID, COVID-19 status, age in years and sex. The samples were drawn from two sources: the first 160 participants of the ongoing ImmuneRACE study, and 1,254 subjects contributed by 6 global collaborators. Where available, HLA class I and class II types were obtained from metadata supplied by the sample provider rather than from assay-based typing. The material from the prospective study consisted of cDNA or gDNA derived from T cells, B-cell-depleted T cells, or PBMCs.

Overall results and qualifications from the work: The amount of clinical and demographic metadata varied by source and participant and was provided uncurated.

The CDR3 has 14 amino acids, counting the end cysteine and phenylalanine. Of all the DNA, just the CDR3 is kept, 42 bases in frame from base 1. V has 1 base trimmed and J has 2 bases trimmed; junction bases matching no gene number 1. From a lookup of the germline V gene, CDR1 and CDR2 are SNHLY and FYNNEI. TCRbeta CDR3 regions were amplified from genomic DNA by means of the immunoSEQ Assay, a bias-controlled multiplex PCR. The original methods were these. Within the assay, amplification of reference gene primers was used to estimate how many nucleated cells each sample contained. Sequence reads were collapsed and filtered to measure the absolute abundance of every unique TCRbeta CDR3 rearrangement. Productive Simpson clonality was computed per sample as the square root of Simpson's diversity index over productive rearrangements. TCRdb took this table from immuneACCESS and kept in-frame rearrangements with V and J called. Such tables lack part of the clones; where checked against another copy, unresolved V genes explain under half of the gap, and the rest is unexplained. That table supplies the V and J calls and clone size; D and trimming were determined from the DNA. The sample table shows approximately 170,000 clones, and more than 60% are seen once. The biggest ten clones account for 9.5% to 15% of the sample.

Whole blood was collected in K2EDTA tubes by collaborating institutions according to the institutions' own protocols. For TCRbeta analysis, collaborators shipped samples as frozen whole blood, isolated PBMCs, or DNA extracted from either of those sample types. Sequenced input: peripheral blood. This receptor was identified in a woman aged 50 to 65 with acute or convalescent COVID-19. The chain employs TRBV2 and TRBJ2-7, with 8 bases aligning to TRBD1. The nucleotide sequence reads as follows: TGTGCCAGCAGTGAAGGGACAGGGCCCTACGAGCAGTACTTC. Its protein is CASSEGTGPYEQYF.